These 6 T cell receptor beta chains share one sample of origin, sequenced in a study of metastatic and nonmetastatic thyroid tumors. Thyroid surgery was preceded by no treatment in any patient. TCRdb re-clonotyped the PCR reads via MiXCR. The sample lists roughly 6,600 clones; 35% to 45% were seen once. Material for sequencing was adjacent normal tissue. The receptors here all came from a female donor with papillary thyroid cancer or a benign thyroid nodule (not recorded which). Some clones in this sample may be carry-over from other donors' samples.

This clone is termed large (0.1 to 1%). V usage is TRBV27 and J usage is TRBJ2-5, with D possibly being TRBD2 (7 bases). The CDR3 has 13 residues. Germline-derived CDR1 and CDR2 are MNHEY and SMNVEV (reference sequence). V was shortened by 3 bases and J by 7 bases, with 12 bases between the two germline ends. CDR3 in amino acids: CASSLGGRGTQYF. For the CDR3, the DNA is TGTGCCAGCAGTTTGGGGGGGCGCGGGACCCAGTACTTC.

The chain uses TRBV24-1 and TRBJ2-7, with D possibly being TRBD2 (6 bases). Per germline, CDR1 KGHDR and CDR2 SFDVKD. Trimming stripped 1 base from V and 4 bases from J, with 19 bases between. The CDR3 is 17 amino acids. This CDR3 is CATSDFGGRRSWYEQYF. The CDR3 DNA is TGTGCCACCAGTGATTTCGGAGGGAGAAGGTCGTGGTACGAGCAGTACTTC.

This rearrangement joins TRBV12-3 or TRBV12-4 to TRBJ2-7; tentatively, D is TRBD1 or TRBD2 (6 bases each). This CDR3 is built from 16 residues. The V and J ends lost 5 bases and 4 bases respectively, with 21 bases between them. The CDR3 sequence is CASSPWGPRGEYEQYF. Here the CDR3 DNA reads TGTGCCAGCAGTCCCTGGGGGCCTAGGGGGGAGTACGAGCAGTACTTC.

The chain combines TRBV15 with TRBJ1-2; D remains ambiguous. Germline lookup yields CDR1 LNHNV and CDR2 YYDKDF (reference sequence). This CDR3 contains 14 residues. The V and J ends lost 0 bases and 4 bases respectively, with 9 bases between them. This CDR3 reads CATSRDSGPYGYTF. DNA of the CDR3: TGTGCCACCAGCAGAGACTCGGGTCCCTATGGCTACACCTTC.

In regard to this clone: One end of the junction fails to match germline, which may point to a read error. The identical CDR3 is also encoded by other nucleotide sequences in the sample. The chain carries TRBV19 and TRBJ1-2, with TRBD1 as a possible D gene (6 bases). This CDR3 has 15 amino acids. Germline CDR1 reads LNHDA; CDR2 reads SQIVND (reference sequence). This CDR3 is CASSRPGAANYGYTF. CDR3 DNA: TGTGCAAGTAGTAGGCCGGGGGCCGCTAACTATGGCTACACCTTC.

The chain uses TRBV6-1 and TRBJ2-7, with a possible D match to TRBD2 (5 bases). The V gene lost 7 bases and the J gene lost 5 bases, with 9 bases spanning the gap. Germline V gives CDR1 MNHNS, CDR2 SASEGT. The CDR3 contains 11 residues. The CDR3 DNA is TGTGCCAGCATGGAGGCCAACGAGCAGTACTTC. Protein sequence: CASMEANEQYF.